These T cell receptor beta chains were read from a single sample in a study of T cell changes during pregnancy in multiple sclerosis. Some clones are missing from TCRdb's copy, which holds only in-frame ones; the method was immunoSEQ multiplex PCR. The table has fewer than 85,000 clones, 93% seen once; the top ten hold 2.5% to 3%. Sequences were derived from peripheral blood, sampled in the second trimester of pregnancy. These receptors all stem from a female donor with multiple sclerosis, enrolled in a pregnancy study. Each CDR3 is given with its conserved first and last residue. Fields, in order: V gene, J gene, D gene, CDR3 protein. The D gene is left open where the match is weak.

v_call: TRBV9
j_call: TRBJ1-3
d_call: NA
cdr3_aa: CASSVGGSSGNTIYF

v_call: TRBV4-1
j_call: TRBJ1-2
d_call: NA
cdr3_aa: CASSQDGGEGGYTF

v_call: TRBV2
j_call: TRBJ2-7
d_call: NA
cdr3_aa: CASMMPGRAGDLEQYF

v_call: TRBV6-5
j_call: TRBJ2-3
d_call: TRBD1
cdr3_aa: CASSYDGTGGYDTQYF

v_call: TRBV29-1
j_call: TRBJ2-2
d_call: TRBD2
cdr3_aa: CSVEGLAGGYGGELFF

v_call: TRBV5-1
j_call: TRBJ1-1
d_call: NA
cdr3_aa: CASSLAAENPEAFF

v_call: TRBV2
j_call: TRBJ2-1
d_call: NA
cdr3_aa: CASVTGDSYNEQFF

v_call: TRBV28
j_call: TRBJ1-2
d_call: NA
cdr3_aa: CASSLWGAGMTYGYTF

v_call: TRBV7-3
j_call: TRBJ2-3
d_call: NA
cdr3_aa: CASSRGDTQYF

v_call: TRBV6-5
j_call: TRBJ1-1
d_call: NA
cdr3_aa: CASSYIGVNTEAFF

v_call: TRBV5-5
j_call: TRBJ2-3
d_call: NA
cdr3_aa: CASMAGPRWVDTQYF

v_call: TRBV29-1
j_call: TRBJ1-1
d_call: NA
cdr3_aa: CSVVSTANTEAFF

v_call: TRBV4-1
j_call: TRBJ2-3
d_call: NA
cdr3_aa: CASSLGVIGTDTQYF

v_call: TRBV27
j_call: TRBJ1-2
d_call: NA
cdr3_aa: CASSFRGFGYTF

v_call: TRBV27
j_call: TRBJ2-4
d_call: NA
cdr3_aa: CASSPQTVQLAKNIQYF

v_call: TRBV11-3
j_call: TRBJ2-2
d_call: NA
cdr3_aa: CASSLQQANTGELFF

v_call: TRBV9
j_call: TRBJ2-2
d_call: NA
cdr3_aa: CASSAPTETGELFF

v_call: TRBV6-4
j_call: TRBJ2-1
d_call: TRBD2
cdr3_aa: CASSPSGSPNEQFF

v_call: TRBV15
j_call: TRBJ1-5
d_call: NA
cdr3_aa: CATSREPRNQPQHF

v_call: TRBV4-2
j_call: TRBJ2-2
d_call: TRBD1
cdr3_aa: CASSHRGTGNTGELFF

v_call: TRBV6-5
j_call: TRBJ1-2
d_call: TRBD1
cdr3_aa: CASSLQGIGGYTF

v_call: TRBV11-2
j_call: TRBJ2-4
d_call: TRBD2
cdr3_aa: CASSSRLAGGFGENIQYF

v_call: TRBV10-2
j_call: TRBJ1-1
d_call: TRBD1
cdr3_aa: CASSDNRGLTEAFF

v_call: TRBV19
j_call: TRBJ1-6
d_call: TRBD1
cdr3_aa: CASSTTGVGNSPLHF

v_call: TRBV21-1
j_call: TRBJ1-6
d_call: NA
cdr3_aa: CASWGTSYNSPLHF

v_call: TRBV7-2
j_call: TRBJ1-2
d_call: NA
cdr3_aa: CASSLVATPWGYTF